Listed below are T cell receptor beta chains from one sample, sequenced in a study of blood T cell repertoires in COVID-19. TCRdb keeps only in-frame clones here, not all; method: immunoSEQ multiplex PCR. The sample contains around 100,000 clones, about 85% of which appear only once. The sample was peripheral blood. These receptor sequences come from a woman aged 50 to 60 with COVID-19, enrolled during active disease. Both conserved end residues are part of each CDR3. The D gene is left open where the match is weak. The listing skips clone size in some rows; elsewhere it reads once, few, many or a size class.

j_call | d_call | clone_size | v_call | cdr3_aa | cdr3_nt
TRBJ2-3 | NA | once | TRBV5-1 | CASSLMGAGSDTQYF | TGCGCCAGCAGCTTGATGGGGGCTGGTTCAGATACGCAGTATTTT
TRBJ1-3 | NA | NA | TRBV5-1 | CASSARTRVENTIYF | TGCGCCAGCAGCGCACGCACGAGGGTTGAAAACACCATATATTTT
TRBJ2-1 | NA | NA | TRBV29-1 | CSFRLNTYNEQFF | TGCAGCTTCCGACTGAACACCTACAATGAGCAGTTCTTC
TRBJ1-1 | NA | few | TRBV28 | CASLDGNEAFF | TGTGCCAGCCTGGACGGGAATGAAGCTTTCTTT
TRBJ1-2 | TRBD1 | NA | TRBV19 | CASRGTETPYYGYTF | TGTGCCAGTAGGGGGACAGAGACCCCTTACTATGGCTACACCTTC
TRBJ1-1 | TRBD1 | NA | TRBV2 | CARGQGYTEAFF | TGTGCCAGAGGACAGGGCTACACTGAAGCTTTCTTT
TRBJ2-1 | TRBD2 | few | TRBV9 | CASSPRLAASSYNEQFF | TGTGCCAGCAGCCCCCGCCTAGCGGCATCCTCCTACAATGAGCAGTTCTTC
TRBJ2-1 | NA | NA | TRBV10-1 | CASSDKGGGWSEQFF | TGCGCCAGCAGTGATAAAGGGGGGGGTTGGAGTGAGCAGTTCTTC
TRBJ1-6 | NA | NA | TRBV30 | CAWSELGQSSYNSPLHF | TGTGCCTGGAGCGAACTAGGACAGAGCTCCTATAATTCACCCCTCCACTTT
TRBJ2-1 | TRBD2 | NA | TRBV27 | CASSPGTSGPYNEQFF | TGTGCCAGCAGTCCGGGGACTAGCGGGCCTTACAATGAGCAGTTCTTC
TRBJ2-2 | TRBD2 | NA | TRBV9 | CASSGRQRGPTGELFF | TGTGCCAGCAGCGGCCGGCAGCGGGGGCCCACCGGGGAGCTGTTTTTT
TRBJ2-7 | TRBD1 | NA | TRBV4-2 | CASSQGTGSSYEQYF | TGTGCCAGCAGCCAAGGGACAGGGAGCTCCTACGAGCAGTACTTC
TRBJ1-4 | NA | NA | TRBV7-2 | CASSLVVGATNEKLFF | TGTGCCAGCAGCTTAGTGGTCGGAGCAACTAATGAAAAACTGTTTTTT
TRBJ1-6 | TRBD1 | NA | TRBV4-1 | CASSQSKVRTGLENSPLHF | TGCGCCAGCAGCCAATCAAAAGTCCGGACAGGGCTGGAGAATTCACCCCTCCACTTT
TRBJ2-5 | NA | NA | TRBV9 | CASSVVDSLETQYF | TGTGCCAGCAGCGTAGTGGACTCATTGGAGACCCAGTACTTC
TRBJ2-1 | TRBD2 | NA | TRBV12-5 | CASGKTSGVARLYNEQFF | TGTGCTAGTGGTAAGACTAGCGGGGTCGCCCGCCTATACAATGAGCAGTTCTTC
TRBJ1-4 | NA | NA | TRBV6-1 | CASSEVLGRTNEKLFF | TGTGCCAGCAGTGAAGTTTTGGGGAGGACTAATGAAAAACTGTTTTTT
TRBJ2-7 | TRBD1 | few | TRBV29-1 | CSAEVPGQGPSGYEQYF | TGCAGCGCCGAAGTCCCGGGACAGGGACCAAGCGGCTACGAGCAGTACTTC
TRBJ1-6 | NA | NA | TRBV5-5 | CASSSRVLDSPLHF | TGTGCCAGCAGCTCGAGGGTGTTGGATTCACCCCTCCACTTT
TRBJ2-7 | TRBD2 | NA | TRBV19 | CASSRESGGAFPEQYF | TGTGCCAGTAGTAGGGAAAGCGGGGGGGCCTTCCCCGAGCAGTACTTC
TRBJ1-5 | NA | NA | TRBV19 | CASSRVVHQPQHF | TGTGCCAGTAGTCGCGTAGTTCATCAGCCCCAGCATTTT
TRBJ1-4 | TRBD1 | once | TRBV19 | CASSVRGANEKLFF | TGTGCCAGTAGCGTCAGGGGGGCGAATGAAAAACTGTTTTTT
TRBJ2-3 | NA | NA | TRBV6-5 | CASSYSVAGTQYF | TGTGCCAGCAGTTACTCGGTGGCGGGGACGCAGTATTTT
TRBJ2-2 | NA | few | TRBV4-1 | CASSHLGPGELFF | TGCGCCAGCAGCCACCTAGGTCCCGGGGAGCTGTTTTTT
TRBJ2-1 | TRBD1 | NA | TRBV6-5 | CASRATRDSNEQFF | TGTGCCAGCAGGGCCACACGGGACAGCAATGAGCAGTTCTTC
TRBJ2-1 | TRBD1 | NA | TRBV9 | CASSVVGQRNNEQFF | TGTGCCAGCAGCGTAGTGGGACAGAGGAACAATGAGCAGTTCTTC
TRBJ2-7 | NA | few | TRBV2 | CASSSYEYRNSYEQYF | TGTGCCAGCAGTTCATACGAATACAGAAATTCCTACGAGCAGTACTTC
TRBJ2-5 | TRBD2 | NA | TRBV19 | CATTAGPQETQYF | TGTGCCACCACAGCGGGACCGCAAGAGACCCAGTACTTC
TRBJ2-1 | TRBD2 | NA | TRBV6-5 | CASSSPTSGGYNEQFF | TGTGCCAGCAGTTCCCCGACTAGCGGGGGATACAATGAGCAGTTCTTC